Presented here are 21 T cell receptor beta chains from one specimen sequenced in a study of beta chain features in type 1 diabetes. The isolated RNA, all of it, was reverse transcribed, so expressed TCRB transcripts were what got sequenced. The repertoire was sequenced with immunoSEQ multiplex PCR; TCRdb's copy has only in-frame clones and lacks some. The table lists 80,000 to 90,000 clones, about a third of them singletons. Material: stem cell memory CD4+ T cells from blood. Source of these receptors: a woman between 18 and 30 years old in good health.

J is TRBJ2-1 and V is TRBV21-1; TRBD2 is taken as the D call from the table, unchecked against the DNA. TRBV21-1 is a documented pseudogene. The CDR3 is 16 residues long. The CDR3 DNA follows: TGTGCCAGCAGCAAAGAGGAGCTCGCTACTTACAATGAGCAGTTCTTC. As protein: CASSKEELATYNEQFF.

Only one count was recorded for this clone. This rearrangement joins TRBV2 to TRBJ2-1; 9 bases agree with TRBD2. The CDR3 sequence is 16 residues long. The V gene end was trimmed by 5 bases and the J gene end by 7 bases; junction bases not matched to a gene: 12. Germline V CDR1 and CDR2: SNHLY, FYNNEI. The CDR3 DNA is TGTGCCAGCAGTCAAATGACTAGCGGTACCGGGAATGAGCAGTTCTTC. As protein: CASSQMTSGTGNEQFF.

The CDR3 DNA sequence: TGTGCCAGCAGCCCAAGGAGGACTAGCGGGGGTCCTTTGGGCACAGATACGCAGTATTTT. Translating gives CASSPRRTSGGPLGTDTQYF. V gene TRBV9 combines with J gene TRBJ2-3, with TRBD2 identical over 13 bases. The ends lost 4 bases at V and 1 base at J; junction bases unmatched: 15. The germline V gene has CDR1 SGDLS and CDR2 YYNGEE. The CDR3 is 20 amino acids.

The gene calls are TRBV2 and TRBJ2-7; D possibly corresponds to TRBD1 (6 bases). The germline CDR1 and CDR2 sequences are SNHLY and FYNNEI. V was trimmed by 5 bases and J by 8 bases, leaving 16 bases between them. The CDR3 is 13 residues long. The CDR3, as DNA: TGTGCCAGCAGTCGGGACATTTCGGTAAAGCAGTACTTC. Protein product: CASSRDISVKQYF.

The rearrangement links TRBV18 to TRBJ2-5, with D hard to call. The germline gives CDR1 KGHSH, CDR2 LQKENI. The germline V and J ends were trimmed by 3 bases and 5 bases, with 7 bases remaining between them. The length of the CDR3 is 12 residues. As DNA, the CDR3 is TGTGCCAGCTCACCTGAGTCTGAGACCCAGTACTTC. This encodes CASSPESETQYF. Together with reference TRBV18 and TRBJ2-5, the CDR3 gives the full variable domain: NAGVMQNPRHLVRRRGQEARLRCSPMKGHSHVYWYRQLPEEGLKFMVYLQKENIIDESGMPKERFSAEFPKEGPSILRIQQVVRGDSAAYFCASSPESETQYFGPGTRLLVL.

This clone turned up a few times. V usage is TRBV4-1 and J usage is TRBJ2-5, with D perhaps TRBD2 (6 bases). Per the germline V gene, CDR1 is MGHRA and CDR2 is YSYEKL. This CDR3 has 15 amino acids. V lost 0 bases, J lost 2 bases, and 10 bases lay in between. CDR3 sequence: CASSQDWGLQETQYF. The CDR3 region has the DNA TGCGCCAGCAGCCAAGATTGGGGACTTCAAGAGACCCAGTACTTC.

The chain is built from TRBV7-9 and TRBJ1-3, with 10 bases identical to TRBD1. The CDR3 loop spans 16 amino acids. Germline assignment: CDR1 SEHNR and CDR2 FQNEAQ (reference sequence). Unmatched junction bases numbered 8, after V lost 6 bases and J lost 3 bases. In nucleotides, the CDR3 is TGTGCCAGCAGACGGACCGGGACAGGGGATGGAAACACCATATATTTT. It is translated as CASRRTGTGDGNTIYF.

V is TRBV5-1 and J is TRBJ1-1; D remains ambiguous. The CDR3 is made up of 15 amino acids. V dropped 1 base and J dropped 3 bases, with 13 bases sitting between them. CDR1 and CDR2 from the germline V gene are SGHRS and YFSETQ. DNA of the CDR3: TGCGCCAGCAGCTTGACTTCCGGGGTCGACACTGAAGCTTTCTTT. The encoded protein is CASSLTSGVDTEAFF. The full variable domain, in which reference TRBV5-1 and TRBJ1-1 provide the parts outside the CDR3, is KAGVTQTPRYLIKTRGQQVTLSCSPISGHRSVSWYQQTPGQGLQFLFEYFSETQRNKGNFPGRFSGRQFSNSRSEMNVSTLELGDSALYLCASSLTSGVDTEAFFGQGTRLTVV.

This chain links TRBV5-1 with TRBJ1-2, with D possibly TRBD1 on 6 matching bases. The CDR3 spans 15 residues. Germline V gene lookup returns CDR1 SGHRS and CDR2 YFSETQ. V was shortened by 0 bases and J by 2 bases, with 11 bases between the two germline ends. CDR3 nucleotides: TGCGCCAGCAGCTTGGAGGCAGGGGAGAACTATGGCTACACCTTC. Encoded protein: CASSLEAGENYGYTF.

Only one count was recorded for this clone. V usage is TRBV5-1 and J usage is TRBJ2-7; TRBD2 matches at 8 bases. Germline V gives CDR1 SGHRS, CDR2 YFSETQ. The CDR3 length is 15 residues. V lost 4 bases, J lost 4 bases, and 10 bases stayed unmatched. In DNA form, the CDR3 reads TGCGCCAGCAGCCCCAACGGGGGGGGGCAGTACGAGCAGTACTTC. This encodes CASSPNGGGQYEQYF.

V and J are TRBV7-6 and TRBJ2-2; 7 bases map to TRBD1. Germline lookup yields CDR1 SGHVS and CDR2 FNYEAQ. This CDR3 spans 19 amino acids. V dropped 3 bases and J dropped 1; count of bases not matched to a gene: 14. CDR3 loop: CASSFEPIGQDGNTGELFF. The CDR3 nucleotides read TGTGCCAGCAGCTTCGAGCCTATCGGACAGGACGGGAACACCGGGGAGCTGTTTTTT.

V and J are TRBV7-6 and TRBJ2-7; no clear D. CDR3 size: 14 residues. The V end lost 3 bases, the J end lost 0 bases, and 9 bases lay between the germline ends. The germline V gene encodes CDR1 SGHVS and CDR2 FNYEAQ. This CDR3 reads CASSLTAISYEQYF. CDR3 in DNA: TGTGCCAGCAGCTTGACTGCTATCTCCTACGAGCAGTACTTC.

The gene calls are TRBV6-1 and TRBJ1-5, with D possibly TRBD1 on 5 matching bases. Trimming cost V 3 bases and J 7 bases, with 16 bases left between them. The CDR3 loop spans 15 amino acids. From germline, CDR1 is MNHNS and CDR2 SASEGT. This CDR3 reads CASSEVRVSGQPQHF. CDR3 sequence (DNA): TGTGCCAGCAGTGAGGTCAGGGTATCAGGGCAGCCCCAGCATTTT.

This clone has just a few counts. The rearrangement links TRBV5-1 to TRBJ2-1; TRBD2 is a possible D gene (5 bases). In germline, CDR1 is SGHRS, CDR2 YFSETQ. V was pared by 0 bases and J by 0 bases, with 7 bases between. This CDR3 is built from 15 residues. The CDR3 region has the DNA TGCGCCAGCAGCTTGGGGGAGAGCTCCTACAATGAGCAGTTCTTC. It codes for CASSLGESSYNEQFF.

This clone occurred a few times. CDR3 sequence reads: CASSYYTNGLAGADTQYF. CDR3 coding DNA: TGTGCCAGCAGCTACTACACCAATGGACTAGCGGGAGCAGATACGCAGTATTTT. This chain links TRBV5-6 with TRBJ2-3, with TRBD2 identical over 13 bases. CDR3 length: 18 residues. V lost 3 bases, J lost 4 bases, and 11 bases stayed unmatched. Germline-derived CDR1 and CDR2 are SGHDT and YYEEEE.

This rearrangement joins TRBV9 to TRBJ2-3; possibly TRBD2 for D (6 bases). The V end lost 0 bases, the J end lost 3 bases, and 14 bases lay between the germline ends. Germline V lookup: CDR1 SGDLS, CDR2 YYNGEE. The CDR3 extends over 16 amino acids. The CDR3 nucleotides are TGTGCCAGCAGCGTAGAGGCAGGCGGGGCTACAGATACGCAGTATTTT. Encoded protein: CASSVEAGGATDTQYF. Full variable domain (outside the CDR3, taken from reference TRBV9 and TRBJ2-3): DSGVTQTPKHLITATGQRVTLRCSPRSGDLSVYWYQQSLDQGLQFLIQYYNGEERAKGNILERFSAQQFPDLHSELNLSSLELGDSALYFCASSVEAGGATDTQYFGPGTRLTVL.

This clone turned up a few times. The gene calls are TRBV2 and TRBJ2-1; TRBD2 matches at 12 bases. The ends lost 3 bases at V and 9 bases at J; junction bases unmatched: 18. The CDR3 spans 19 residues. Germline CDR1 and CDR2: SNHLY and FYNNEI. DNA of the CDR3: TGTGCCAGCAGTGATTCGGAGACTAGCGGGAGAGGGGTAGGAGCTGAGCAGTTCTTC. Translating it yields CASSDSETSGRGVGAEQFF. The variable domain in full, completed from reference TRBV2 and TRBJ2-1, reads EPEVTQTPSHQVTQMGQEVILRCVPISNHLYFYWYRQILGQKVEFLVSFYNNEISEKSEIFDDQFSVERPDGSNFTLKIRSTKLEDSAMYFCASSDSETSGRGVGAEQFFGPGTRLTVL.

CDR3 loop: CASSFSIVRDEQYF. In DNA form, the CDR3 reads TGCGCCAGCAGCTTTTCGATCGTCAGGGACGAGCAGTACTTC. This chain joins TRBV5-1 and TRBJ2-7; TRBD1 is a possible D gene (5 bases). The V gene lost 2 bases and the J gene lost 5 bases, with 14 bases spanning the gap. The CDR3 covers 14 residues. The germline gives CDR1 SGHRS, CDR2 YFSETQ.

The CDR3 loop is CASSPTWGVEQYF. In DNA form, the CDR3 reads TGTGCCAGCAGCCCAACTTGGGGGGTCGAGCAGTACTTC. The J gene is TRBJ2-7, the V gene TRBV7-2; D is possibly TRBD2 (6 bases). CDR1 SGHTA and CDR2 FQGNSA come from the germline V gene. CDR3 length equals 13 residues. The V end lost 5 bases, the J end lost 6 bases, and 14 bases lay between the germline ends.

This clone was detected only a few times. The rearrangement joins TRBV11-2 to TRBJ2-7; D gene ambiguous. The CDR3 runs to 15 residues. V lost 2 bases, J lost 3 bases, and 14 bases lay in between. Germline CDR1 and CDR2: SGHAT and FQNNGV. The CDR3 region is CASSLLSQAIYEQYF. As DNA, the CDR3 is TGTGCCAGCAGCTTACTTTCCCAGGCAATCTACGAGCAGTACTTC.

For the CDR3, the DNA is TGCGCCAGCAGTCTAGGACTAGCGGGCACAGATACGCAGTATTTT. Translation gives CASSLGLAGTDTQYF. The rearrangement joins TRBV4-3 to TRBJ2-3, with TRBD2 matching 10 bases. Germline assignment: CDR1 LGHNA and CDR2 YSLEER. This CDR3 comprises 15 residues. With V trimmed by 6 bases and J by 1 base, 4 bases remained unmatched.